Given below is one T cell receptor (beta chain) in context. The data are from a study of shared clonotypes between healthy human individuals. Overall study: Each donor's CD8 memory used one plate, CD8 naive two, each CD4 subset three.

Selected positively for CCR7 and CD45RO-negative, naive CD8 cells excluded terminally differentiated effector memory CD45RA+ cells. The donors, healthy adults who were HIV-negative, had experienced no recent acute infections or vaccinations. Data came from immunoSEQ multiplex PCR; TCRdb stores just in-frame clones and leaves some out. The sample has hundreds of thousands of clones, about 92% seen once; the top ten hold 24%. The CDR3 runs to 16 residues. The ends lost 3 bases at V and 2 bases at J; junction bases unmatched: 5. Germline V gene sequence: CDR1 SGDLS, CDR2 YYNGEE. This receptor was taken from a man aged 25-45 years in good health. The sample taken for sequencing was naive CD8+ T cells sorted from blood. J is TRBJ2-1 and V is TRBV9; 10 nucleotides align to TRBD2. DNA for the CDR3: TGTGCCAGCAGCGGTATAAGCGGGAGGGCCTACAATGAGCAGTTCTTC. Its translation: CASSGISGRAYNEQFF.